A selection of T cell receptor beta chains follows, all from one sample in a study of T cell clonotyping in hematopoietic cell transplantation. Here immunoSEQ multiplex PCR was the method, and the copy in TCRdb shows in-frame clones only, minus some. The data hold about 80,000 clones, with 95% to 97% observed a single time. The sequencing used peripheral blood mononuclear cells, collected before stem cell transplant. These receptors were collected from a woman aged 45-60 years with acute myeloid leukemia. Some clones in this sample may be carry-over from other donors' samples. CDR3s include the opening cysteine and the closing phenylalanine or tryptophan. The order of the fields is V gene, J gene, D gene, CDR3 DNA, CDR3 protein. The D gene is left open where the match is weak.

>TRBV5-6|TRBJ2-2|TRBD2
TGTGCCAGCAGCTTGGAGGGACTAAGCTCCGGGGAGCTGTTTTTT
CASSLEGLSSGELFF
>TRBV19|TRBJ1-1|TRBD1
TGTGCCAGTAGGCATCCGGGACAGGCCATGAACACTGAAGCTTTCTTT
CASRHPGQAMNTEAFF
>TRBV30|TRBJ1-4|.
TGTGCCTGCAGTTGGGGAGCAACTAATGAAAAACTGTTTTTT
CACSWGATNEKLFF
>TRBV5-1|TRBJ2-1|.
TGCGCCAGCAGCCTGGGGTCGGTGGACAATGAGCAGTTCTTC
CASSLGSVDNEQFF
>TRBV5-1|TRBJ2-3|.
TGCGCCAGCAGCCCACCAAGAGGGGGAACAGATACGCAGTATTTT
CASSPPRGGTDTQYF
>TRBV4-1|TRBJ2-3|TRBD2
TGCGCCAGCAGCCAAGCCGGGACTAGCGGGACAGATACGCAGTATTTT
CASSQAGTSGTDTQYF
>TRBV30|TRBJ1-1|.
TGTGCCTGGAGTGTTGGCAGCGTGAACACTGAAGCTTTCTTT
CAWSVGSVNTEAFF
>TRBV5-1|TRBJ2-5|TRBD2
TGCGCCAGCAGCTTTAGCGGGGGGCAAGAGACCCAGTACTTC
CASSFSGGQETQYF
>TRBV5-6|TRBJ1-6|TRBD1
TGTGCCAGCAGCACTCCCGGGACAGGGTATTCACCCCTCCACTTT
CASSTPGTGYSPLHF
>TRBV6-1|TRBJ2-7|.
TGTGCCAGCAGTGAACCAGTTCCCTACGAGCAGTACTTC
CASSEPVPYEQYF
>TRBV5-8|TRBJ2-6|.
TGTGCCAGCAGCTTGGTACAGGGAGTCAGTAGGGCCAACGTCCTGACTTTC
CASSLVQGVSRANVLTF
>TRBV4-1|TRBJ1-1|TRBD1
TGCGCCAGCAGCCAAGCGGGACAGTCTCCTGAAGCTTTCTTT
CASSQAGQSPEAFF
>TRBV5-1|TRBJ1-2|.
TGCGCCAGCAGCTTGAGCGGAGGAGGGGGAAACAACTATGGCTACACCTTC
CASSLSGGGGNNYGYTF
>TRBV4-1|TRBJ2-5|.
TGCGCCAGCAGCCAAGTTATTTTTCTTCGGGAGACCCAGTACTTC
CASSQVIFLRETQYF
>TRBV19|TRBJ1-2|.
TGTGCCAGTAGTATTACCTGGGGCTACACCTTC
CASSITWGYTF
>TRBV25-1|TRBJ2-7|.
TGTGCCAGCAGTGGGACCTACGAGCAGTACTTC
CASSGTYEQYF